These 5 T cell receptor beta chains were sequenced from one sample in a study of CD8 T cells in Susac syndrome. RNA, at roughly 0.5 to 1 ug, was reverse transcribed with random hexamers. TCRdb analysed the immunoSEQ multiplex PCR reads with MiXCR anew, one entry per CDR3 protein. The repertoire holds more than 95,000 distinct CDR3 sequences, with just under 95% as singletons. Sequenced sample: CD4+ T cells from PBMCs. The receptor set was obtained from a human donor with multiple sclerosis.

The chain uses TRBV7-3 and TRBJ2-2, with 7 nucleotides matching TRBD1. Germline trimming cut 6 bases from V and 0 bases from J; bases unmatched to any gene: 1. Germline V gene data show CDR1 as SGHTA and CDR2 as FQGTGA. The CDR3 covers 14 residues. CDR3 DNA: TGTGCCAGCAGGGGACAGCCGAACACCGGGGAGCTGTTTTTT. Translating gives CASRGQPNTGELFF.

The chain uses TRBV14 and TRBJ1-4; 7 bases are shared with TRBD1. Germline CDR1 reads SGHDN; CDR2 reads FVKESK. The CDR3 contains 14 residues. The J segment lost 7 bases and the V segment lost 7 bases, leaving 9 bases of the junction unmatched. The CDR3 coding sequence is TGTGCCAGCAACCGGGACAGCGAGCGTGAAAAACTGTTTTTT. This encodes CASNRDSEREKLFF.

This chain joins TRBV30 and TRBJ1-5; D is unresolved. The CDR3 covers 14 residues. Germline V gene lookup returns CDR1 GTSNPN and CDR2 SVGIG (reference sequence). V was clipped by 2 bases and J by 1 base, with 9 bases between them. The CDR3 sequence is CAWSNGLSNQPQHF. CDR3 sequence (DNA): TGTGCCTGGAGTAATGGGTTGAGCAATCAGCCCCAGCATTTT. The full variable domain, in which reference TRBV30 and TRBJ1-5 provide the parts outside the CDR3, is SQTIHQWPATLVQPVGSPLSLECTVEGTSNPNLYWYRQAAGRGLQLLFYSVGIGQISSEVPQNLSASRPQDRQFILSSKKLLLSDSGFYLCAWSNGLSNQPQHFGDGTRLSIL.

J is TRBJ1-1 and V is TRBV12-3 or TRBV12-4; D uncertain. The CDR3 runs 14 residues. V lost 1 base to trimming and J lost 3 bases, with 9 bases between them. The CDR3 loop reads CASSLGDADTEAFF. The CDR3 DNA reads TGTGCCAGCAGTTTAGGCGATGCGGACACTGAAGCTTTCTTT.

The chain couples TRBV5-1 to TRBJ2-1; weak D call: TRBD1 (5 bases). This CDR3 has 18 residues. Trimming shortened V by 0 bases and J by 0 bases, and 16 bases separated the two germline ends. Germline V gives CDR1 SGHRS, CDR2 YFSETQ. CDR3 protein: CASSLVRGSLSSYNEQFF. The DNA for the CDR3 is TGCGCCAGCAGCTTGGTTAGGGGCTCCTTAAGCTCCTACAATGAGCAGTTCTTC.